This T cell receptor beta chain appears in the sequencing data of a study of CD8+CD57+ T cells in acquired aplastic anemia. Study-level background: Sorted cells (CD4+ and CD8+) yielded DNA amounts that averaged about 3.1 ug. Broader study findings: Patients and controls shared twenty-nine CD8+ CDR3 sequences, which appeared highly expressed in patients and within their immunodominant clones.

Individuals selected for sequencing had exhibited CD8+CD57+ cell expansion on flow cytometry. According to the study, genomic DNA was the template for TCR beta VDJ and CDR3 profiling. In TCRdb, the reads were re-called with MiXCR into one record per CDR3 protein. Of fewer than 250,000 distinct CDR3 sequences listed, around 49% are singletons. This clonotype appeared many times. Its antigen is still unknown. What was sequenced was sorted CD4+, CD8+, or CD8+CD57+ T cells (not recorded which) from PBMCs. This receptor was taken from a human donor with aplastic anemia.

For the CDR3, the DNA is TGTGCCACCACTGACAGGATTCATAATTCACCCCTCCACTTT. Translation: CATTDRIHNSPLHF. This rearrangement joins TRBV19 to TRBJ1-6, with D possibly being TRBD1 (6 bases). The CDR3 consists of 14 residues. Germline CDR1 is LNHDA and CDR2 is SQIVND (reference sequence). The V end lost 10 bases, the J end lost 5 bases, and 15 bases lay between the germline ends. Using reference TRBV19 and TRBJ1-6 for the parts outside the CDR3, the full variable domain is DGGITQSPKYLFRKEGQNVTLSCEQNLNHDAMYWYRQDPGQGLRLIYYSQIVNDFQKGDIAEGYSVSREKKESFPLTVTSAQKNPTAFYLCATTDRIHNSPLHFGNGTRLTVT.